The clone carrying this TCR beta chain was seen repeatedly, ten times or more. The antigen is undetermined. These data belong to a study of blood T cells in healthy people across ages. Using a J-beta primer mix together with a sample-barcoded 5' primer, a second PCR was run for 7 to 11 cycles. MiXCR, applied by TCRdb to the 5' RACE reads, yields one record per CDR3 protein. The data show about 780,000 distinct CDR3 sequences, about 42% seen once. Study-wide results and limits: Total diversity from one million sequenced T cells was likely underestimated.

Per sample, extraction of total RNA gave at least 6 micrograms in every case. Sequenced: blood. This sequence originates from a man older than 75 in good health.

The CDR3, as DNA: TGTGCCAGCAGCTTAGCGACTAGCGCGCAGTATTTT. It yields the protein CASSLATSAQYF. The chain is built from TRBV7-9 and TRBJ2-3; TRBD2 matches 8 bases. The CDR3 runs 12 residues. Germline V gives CDR1 SEHNR, CDR2 FQNEAQ (reference sequence). The V gene end was trimmed by 0 bases and the J gene end by 10 bases; junction bases not matched to a gene: 0.